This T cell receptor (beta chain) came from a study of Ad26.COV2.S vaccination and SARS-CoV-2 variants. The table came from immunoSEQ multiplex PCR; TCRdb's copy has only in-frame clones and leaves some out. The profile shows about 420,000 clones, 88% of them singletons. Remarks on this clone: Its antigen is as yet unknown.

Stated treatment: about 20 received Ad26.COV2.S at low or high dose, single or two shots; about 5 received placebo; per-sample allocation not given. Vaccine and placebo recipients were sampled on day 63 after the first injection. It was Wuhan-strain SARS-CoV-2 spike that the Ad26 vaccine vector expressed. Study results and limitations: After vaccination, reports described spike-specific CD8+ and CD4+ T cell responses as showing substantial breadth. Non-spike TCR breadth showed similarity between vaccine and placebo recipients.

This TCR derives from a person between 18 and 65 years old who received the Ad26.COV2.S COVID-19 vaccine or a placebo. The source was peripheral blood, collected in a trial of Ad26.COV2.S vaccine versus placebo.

The CDR3 region is CASTSSSEVSTDTQYF. CDR3 DNA sequence: TGTGCCAGCACCTCTTCCTCGGAGGTTTCGACAGATACGCAGTATTTT. The J gene is TRBJ2-3, the V gene TRBV9; possible D gene TRBD2, 5 bases. In germline, CDR1 is SGDLS, CDR2 YYNGEE. The ends were cut back, 6 bases at V and 3 bases at J, with 20 bases in the middle. The CDR3 extends over 16 amino acids.